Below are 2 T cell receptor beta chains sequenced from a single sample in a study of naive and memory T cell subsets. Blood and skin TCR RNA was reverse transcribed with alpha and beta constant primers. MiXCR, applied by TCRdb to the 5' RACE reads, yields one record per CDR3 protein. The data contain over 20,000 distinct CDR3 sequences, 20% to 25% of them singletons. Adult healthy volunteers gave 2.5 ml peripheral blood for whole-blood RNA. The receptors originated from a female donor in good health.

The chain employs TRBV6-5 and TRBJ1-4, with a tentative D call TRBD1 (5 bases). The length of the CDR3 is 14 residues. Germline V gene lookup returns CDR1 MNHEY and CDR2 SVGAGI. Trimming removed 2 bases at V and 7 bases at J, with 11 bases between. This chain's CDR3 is CASSYRGEGEKLFF. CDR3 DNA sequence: TGTGCCAGCAGTTACCGGGGCGAAGGTGAAAAACTGTTTTTT.

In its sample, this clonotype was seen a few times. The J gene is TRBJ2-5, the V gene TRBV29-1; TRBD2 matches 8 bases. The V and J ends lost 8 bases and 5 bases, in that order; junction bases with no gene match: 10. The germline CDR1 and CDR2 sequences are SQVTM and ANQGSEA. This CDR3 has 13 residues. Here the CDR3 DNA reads TGCAGCACCGCGGGGGGCCGGGGGGAGACCCAGTACTTC. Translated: CSTAGGRGETQYF.